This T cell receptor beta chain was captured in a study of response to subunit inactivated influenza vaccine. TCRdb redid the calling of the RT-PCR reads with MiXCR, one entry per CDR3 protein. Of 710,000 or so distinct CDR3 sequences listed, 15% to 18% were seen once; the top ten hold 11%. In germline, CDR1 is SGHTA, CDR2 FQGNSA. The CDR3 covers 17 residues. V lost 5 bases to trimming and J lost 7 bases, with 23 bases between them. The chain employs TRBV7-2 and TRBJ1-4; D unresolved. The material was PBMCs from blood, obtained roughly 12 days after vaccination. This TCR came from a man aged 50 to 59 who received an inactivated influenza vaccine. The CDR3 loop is CASSLSSHTLSGEKLFF. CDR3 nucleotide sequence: TGTGCCAGCAGCCTCTCCTCCCACACACTATCCGGTGAAAAACTGTTTTTT.